This T cell receptor beta chain came from a study of a mutant IDH1 vaccine in newly diagnosed glioma listed by TCRdb under 2021. For the wider study: In the chemotherapy-containing groups, vaccination started alongside temozolomide cycles, whereas in patients who had radiotherapy alone it started 4-6 weeks after radiotherapy. Peripheral blood samples were drawn at six visits, namely V03 (baseline), V05, V07, V10, V12 and V13. Before enrollment, patients had received standard therapy of radiotherapy alone, temozolomide alone, or radiochemotherapy with temozolomide; most received the combination. Of the approximately 30 treated patients, approximately 62% were male and approximately 38% were female, and the mean age was approximately 41 years. The week-35 safety follow-up took place at visit V12, and the week-47 end of study took place at visit V13. Longitudinal TCRB deep sequencing was performed for about 25 treated patients wherever samples were available for exploratory analyses.

The sample's time point label, in plain terms: week 47, end of study. Each vaccine dose, consisting of 300 ug of a 20-mer mutant IDH1 peptide in Montanide, was administered subcutaneously with topical imiquimod. Across visits V03 through V10, patients got a total of eight vaccinations, given in weeks 1, 3, 5, 7, 11, 15, 19 and 23. Donors had newly diagnosed WHO grade 3 or 4 IDH1-mutant astrocytomas with loss of nuclear ATRX. The samples were drawn from NOA16, a multicentre, single-arm, open-label phase I trial in Germany that tested a mutant IDH1 peptide vaccine in humans for the first time. Genomic DNA for TCRB sequencing was extracted from EDTA blood using the DNeasy Blood and Tissue Kit. CDR1 and CDR2 were assigned from the germline V gene (reference sequence) as MNHEY and SMNVEV. Relative to germline, V is 0 bases shorter and J is 9 bases shorter, with 12 bases between their ends. The CDR3 sequence holds 13 residues, the cysteine and phenylalanine included. The entry retains the CDR3 DNA only, 39 bases that are in frame from base 1.

Paper-wide results and their limitations: The authors stated that sample limitations prevented analyses of patient blood samples from being reproduced. Availability determined which PBMC samples were chosen for TCRB deep sequencing. No apparent relationship was observed between pseudoprogression and alterations in the top peripheral T cell clonotypes detected by TCRB sequencing. Vaccine-induced immune responses across multiple MHC alleles were detected in 93.3% of patients.

Of note for this clone: This receptor's antigen is unknown. No clone much larger than this one lies a single base away; base qualities are absent.

Receptor amplification or capture employed the immunoSEQ multiplex PCR assay. Rearranged TCR beta chain sequences were amplified using the hsTCRB Kit according to the manufacturer's protocol. An Illumina MiSeq was used to sequence the TCRB libraries. The authors processed their data as follows. Demultiplexing, trimming and gene mapping were performed with the kit vendor's proprietary platform. TCRdb holds this immuneACCESS table with in-frame rearrangements only. Some clones are missing; in checked studies, unresolved V genes explain under half, and the rest has no known cause. The DNA gave D and trimming, while V, J and clone size come from that table. This sample comprises some 56,000 clones, roughly 76% of them detected only once. The top ten clonotypes cover roughly 5.3% of the sample.

The V and J genes are TRBV27 and TRBJ2-7; the D gene is perhaps TRBD2, on 5 matching bases. The source of this sequence is a man aged 50 to 60 with glioma. Source: PBMCs, taken from a glioma patient whose treatment included an IDH1 peptide vaccine. Read as DNA, the sequence is TGTGCCAGCAGTTTATCCTACACGGGGAGGCAGTACTTC. Its protein reads: CASSLSYTGRQYF.